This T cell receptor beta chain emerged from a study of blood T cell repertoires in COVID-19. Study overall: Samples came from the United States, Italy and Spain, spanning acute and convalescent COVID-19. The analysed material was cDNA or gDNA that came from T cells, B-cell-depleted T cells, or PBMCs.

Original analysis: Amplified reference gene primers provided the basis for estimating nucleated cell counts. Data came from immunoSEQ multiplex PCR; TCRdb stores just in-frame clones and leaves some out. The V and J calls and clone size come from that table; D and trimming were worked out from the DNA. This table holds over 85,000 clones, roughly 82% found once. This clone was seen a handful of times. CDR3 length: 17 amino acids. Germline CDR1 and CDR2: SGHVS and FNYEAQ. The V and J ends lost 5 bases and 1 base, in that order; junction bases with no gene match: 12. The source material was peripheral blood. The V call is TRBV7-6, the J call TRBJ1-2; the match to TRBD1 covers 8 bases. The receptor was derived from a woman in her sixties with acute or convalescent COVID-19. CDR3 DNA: TGTGCCAGCAGCCCCTGGGGGCAGGGGGCAGTTAACTATGGCTACACCTTC. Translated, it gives CASSPWGQGAVNYGYTF.